Described below is a single T cell receptor (beta chain) sequence and its context. Its specific antigen is unknown. No clone much larger than this one lies a single base away; base qualities are absent. The library was made by RT-PCR. For sequencing, a NextSeq 550 was employed. The public reads were reprocessed in TCRdb via fastp at Q25 and MiXCR, keeping in-frame beta chains. Identical CDR3 protein sequences are pooled into one entry, listed with their most common genes and DNA. This sample is represented by roughly 940,000 distinct CDR3 sequences; approximately 18% of them were singletons. The ten top clones hold around 6% of the sample. The sample comes from a study of patients and donors after allogeneic stem cell transplantation (dated by TCRdb to 2018 to 2021). The CDR3 runs 11 residues from the cysteine to the phenylalanine. Only CDR3 DNA is held: 33 bases, read in frame from base 1. Reading the germline V gene gives CDR1 SQVTM and CDR2 ANQGSEA. The V and J ends are trimmed by 4 bases and 2 bases, leaving 6 bases between them.

The TCR was taken from a human donor who was either an allogeneic HSCT recipient or a stem cell or donor lymphocyte infusion donor (not recorded which). It is not recorded whose cells these are; they may come from a transplant donor. The chain uses TRBV29-1 and TRBJ2-7; the D gene remains uncertain. Input material: blood, either unsorted or a sorted T cell fraction (not recorded which). The CDR3 protein sequence reads: CSVGNTYEQYF. The nucleotide sequence reads TGCAGCGTTGGCAACACCTACGAGCAGTACTTC.